This passage covers 3 T cell receptor beta chains from one sample sequenced in a study of Ad26.COV2.S vaccination and SARS-CoV-2 variants. Treatment of the sample: 19 received Ad26.COV2.S at low or high dose, single or two shots; 5 received placebo; per-sample allocation not given. Day 63 after the first vaccine or placebo injection was the time point for sampling. Produced via immunoSEQ multiplex PCR; TCRdb's table is partial and in-frame only. The table records over 200,000 clones, roughly 90% of them present only once. Source: peripheral blood, taken in a trial of Ad26.COV2.S vaccine versus placebo. The receptors derive from a person aged 18-60 years who received the Ad26.COV2.S COVID-19 vaccine or a placebo.

The rearrangement links TRBV27 to TRBJ1-5, with D possibly matching TRBD1 (5 bases). This CDR3 is 15 amino acids long. Looked up from germline, CDR1 is MNHEY and CDR2 is SMNVEV (reference sequence). The V gene lost 6 bases and the J gene lost 0 bases, with 12 bases spanning the gap. The CDR3 DNA is TGTGCCAGCAGCCCAGCGGGGACTAGCAATCAGCCCCAGCATTTT. Its translation: CASSPAGTSNQPQHF.

This chain joins TRBV5-1 and TRBJ2-1, with D tentatively TRBD1 (7 bases). Germline CDR1 is SGHRS and CDR2 is YFSETQ. This CDR3 spans 15 amino acids. V lost 2 bases to trimming and J lost 5 bases, with 14 bases between them. The CDR3 loop is CASSLGGGPNNEQFF. The DNA for the CDR3 is TGCGCCAGCAGCTTAGGAGGGGGCCCGAACAATGAGCAGTTCTTC. The full variable domain, rest sourced from reference TRBV5-1 and TRBJ2-1, is KAGVTQTPRYLIKTRGQQVTLSCSPISGHRSVSWYQQTPGQGLQFLFEYFSETQRNKGNFPGRFSGRQFSNSRSEMNVSTLELGDSALYLCASSLGGGPNNEQFFGPGTRLTVL.

V is TRBV7-9 and J is TRBJ1-6, with a tentative D call TRBD1 (6 bases). Trimming took 6 bases from V and 5 from J, leaving 11 bases between them. Germline V gene data show CDR1 as SEHNR and CDR2 as FQNEAQ (reference sequence). CDR3 size: 14 residues. For the CDR3, the DNA is TGTGCCAGCAGGGACGGGACACATAATTCACCCCTCCACTTT. Its translation: CASRDGTHNSPLHF.